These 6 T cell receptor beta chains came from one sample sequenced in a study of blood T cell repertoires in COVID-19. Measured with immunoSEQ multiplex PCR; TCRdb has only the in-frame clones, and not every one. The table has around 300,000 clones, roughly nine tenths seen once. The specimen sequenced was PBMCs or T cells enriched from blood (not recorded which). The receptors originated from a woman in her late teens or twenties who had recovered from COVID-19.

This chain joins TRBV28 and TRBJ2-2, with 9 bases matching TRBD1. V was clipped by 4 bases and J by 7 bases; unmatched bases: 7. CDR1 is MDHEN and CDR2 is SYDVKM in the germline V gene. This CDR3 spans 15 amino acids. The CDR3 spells CASSSTGTGSGELFF. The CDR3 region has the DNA TGTGCCAGCAGTTCCACCGGGACAGGGAGCGGGGAGCTGTTTTTT. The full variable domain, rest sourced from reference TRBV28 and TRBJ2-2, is DVKVTQSSRYLVKRTGEKVFLECVQDMDHENMFWYRQDPGLGLRLIYFSYDVKMKEKGDIPEGYSVSREKKERFSLILESASTNQTSMYLCASSSTGTGSGELFFGEGSRLTVL.

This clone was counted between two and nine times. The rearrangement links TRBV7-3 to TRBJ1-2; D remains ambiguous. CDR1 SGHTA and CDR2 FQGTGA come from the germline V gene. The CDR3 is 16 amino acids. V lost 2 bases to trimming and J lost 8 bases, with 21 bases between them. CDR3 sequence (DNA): TGTGCCAGCAGCTTAGGTGGAGAGGTCCCTTTAATGGGCTACACCTTC. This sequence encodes CASSLGGEVPLMGYTF.

CDR3 region: CASSVVVGGGEQYF. In nucleotides, the CDR3 is TGTGCCAGCAGCGTAGTAGTAGGGGGCGGCGAGCAGTACTTC. The rearrangement joins TRBV9 to TRBJ2-7; 7 nucleotides line up with TRBD1. After removal of 0 bases from V and 6 bases from J, the junction contained 6 bases not matched to a gene. Germline V gene sequence: CDR1 SGDLS, CDR2 YYNGEE. This CDR3 comprises 14 residues.

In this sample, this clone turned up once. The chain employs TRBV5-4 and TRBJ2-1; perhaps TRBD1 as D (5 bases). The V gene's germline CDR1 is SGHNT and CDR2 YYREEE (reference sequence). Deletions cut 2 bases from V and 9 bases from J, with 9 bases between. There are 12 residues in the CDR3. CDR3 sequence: CASSFIQAEQFF. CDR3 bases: TGTGCCAGCAGCTTTATACAGGCTGAGCAGTTCTTC.

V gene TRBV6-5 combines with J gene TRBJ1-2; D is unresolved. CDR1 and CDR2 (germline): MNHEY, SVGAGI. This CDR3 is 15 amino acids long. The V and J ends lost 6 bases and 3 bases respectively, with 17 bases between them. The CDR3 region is CASRIQDGLYYGYTF. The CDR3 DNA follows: TGTGCCAGCAGAATCCAGGACGGACTATACTATGGCTACACCTTC.

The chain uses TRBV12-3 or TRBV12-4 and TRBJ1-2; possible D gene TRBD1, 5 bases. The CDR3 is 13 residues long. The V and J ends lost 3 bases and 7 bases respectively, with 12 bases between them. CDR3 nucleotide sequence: TGTGCCAGCAGTTTTGGTCAGGGCGGTGGCTACACCTTC. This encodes CASSFGQGGGYTF.